This TCR beta chain was recovered during a study of PD-1 blockade in classical Hodgkin lymphoma. Study results and limitations: By C4D1, CD4+ diversity increased significantly, especially in complete responders. Repertoires differed for reasons still undefined, possibly disease activity or prior therapy.

The data were produced by immunoSEQ multiplex PCR, yet TCRdb's version contains in-frame clones alone and is incomplete. This table has tens of thousands of clones, 70% to 80% appearing once. V was shortened by 0 bases and J by 3 bases, with 14 bases between the two germline ends. CDR1 GTSNPN and CDR2 SVGIG come from the germline V gene (reference sequence). The CDR3 loop spans 16 amino acids. The sample's time point: cycle 4 day 1 (C4D1), after less than 7 weeks of nivolumab. Every one of the patients relapsed after autologous stem cell transplantation (brentuximab vedotin exposure was variable). Complete response, partial response or progressive disease was each patient's best response. On this clone itself: Its antigen is not identified.

The sequencing used peripheral blood mononuclear cells (PBMCs), collected before the fourth cycle of nivolumab. The sequence came from a human donor with classical Hodgkin lymphoma. This sequence joins TRBV30 and TRBJ2-2; possibly TRBD2 for D (5 bases). The CDR3 coding sequence is TGTGCCTGGAGTGTACCCGCCGGGATAGACACCGGGGAGCTGTTTTTT. It specifies CAWSVPAGIDTGELFF.